A single sample is the source of the 27 T cell receptor beta chains below, sequenced in a study of T cells after yellow fever vaccination. TCRdb re-analysed the 5' RACE reads in MiXCR, keeping a single row per CDR3 protein. The sample holds around 120,000 distinct CDR3 sequences; about 7.8% are singletons and the top ten take approximately 2.7%. Sequencing was performed on CD4+ T cells sorted from PBMCs, taken about 49 days after the first yellow fever vaccination. The receptors were sampled from a man younger than 35 who received the YFV17D yellow fever vaccine.

Details on this clonotype: A clone one base away is much larger, so this may be a read error. This rearrangement joins TRBV28 to TRBJ2-7; D possibly matches TRBD1 or TRBD2 (5 bases each). Between the trimmed V and J ends, which lost 4 bases and 0 bases, there was a span of 10 bases. The CDR3 spans 14 residues. CDR1 and CDR2 (germline): MDHEN, SYDVKM. CDR3: CASSSPGSSYEQYF. As DNA, the CDR3 is TGTGCCAGCAGTTCACCAGGGAGCTCCTACGAGCAGTACTTC.

This clonotype was picked up a small number of times. The chain is built from TRBV20-1 and TRBJ2-4; D not certain. This CDR3 is built from 15 residues. The germline gives CDR1 DFQATT, CDR2 SNEGSKA (reference sequence). With 0 bases removed from V and 5 bases from J, the gap between germline ends came to 14 bases. The CDR3 bases are TGCAGTGCTAGAGATTATACGTCCAGTCAAAACATTCAGTACTTC. Translation gives CSARDYTSSQNIQYF.

At least ten counts were recorded for this clonotype. The chain links TRBV28 to TRBJ2-7; 12 nucleotides line up with TRBD2. This CDR3 region has 15 residues. With 7 bases clipped from V and 4 bases from J, the junction kept 8 bases outside the gene matches. The germline V gene has CDR1 MDHEN and CDR2 SYDVKM. Here the CDR3 reads CASTRPLAGGYEQYF. The CDR3 bases are TGTGCCAGCACACGACCCCTAGCGGGGGGGTACGAGCAGTACTTC. The variable domain in full, completed from reference TRBV28 and TRBJ2-7, reads DVKVTQSSRYLVKRTGEKVFLECVQDMDHENMFWYRQDPGLGLRLIYFSYDVKMKEKGDIPEGYSVSREKKERFSLILESASTNQTSMYLCASTRPLAGGYEQYFGPGTRLTVT.

This clonotype has ten or more counts. The chain combines TRBV20-1 with TRBJ1-2, with 10 bases that match TRBD1. The CDR3 covers 13 residues. Looked up from germline, CDR1 is DFQATT and CDR2 is SNEGSKA (reference sequence). The V and J ends lost 4 bases and 8 bases, in that order; junction bases with no gene match: 7. The DNA of the CDR3 is TGCAGTGCTAAGGACAGGGGGTCTGAGGGCTACACCTTC. It specifies CSAKDRGSEGYTF.

This clonotype has at least ten counts. The chain carries TRBV6-5 and TRBJ2-5; weak D call: TRBD1 (7 bases). This CDR3 is built from 16 residues. The V end was cut by 2 bases, the J end by 4 bases, with 17 bases between. Germline values: CDR1 MNHEY, CDR2 SVGAGI. CDR3 amino acids: CASSYRWRGLGETQYF. The CDR3 nucleotides are TGTGCCAGCAGTTACCGGTGGAGGGGGCTTGGAGAGACCCAGTACTTC.

This clonotype has a count of ten or more. The chain is built from TRBV6-2 or TRBV6-3 and TRBJ2-6; D unclear. CDR3 length: 16 amino acids. Looked up from germline, CDR1 is MNHEY and CDR2 is SVGEGT. The V and J ends lost 2 bases and 2 bases respectively, with 10 bases between them. The CDR3 spells CASSYPDITGANVLTF. CDR3 sequence (DNA): TGTGCCAGCAGTTACCCTGATATAACTGGGGCCAACGTCCTGACTTTC.

This clonotype was observed at least ten times. The V gene is TRBV20-1, the J gene TRBJ2-1; 14 positions match TRBD2. The CDR3 spans 14 residues. CDR1 is DFQATT and CDR2 is SNEGSKA in the germline V gene (reference sequence). With V trimmed by 5 bases and J by 8 bases, 5 bases remained unmatched. The CDR3 reads CSALRLAGGHEQFF. The CDR3 bases are TGCAGTGCTCTACGACTAGCGGGGGGGCATGAGCAGTTCTTC.

This clonotype was detected many times. The chain couples TRBV20-1 to TRBJ2-3; 10 bases match TRBD1. This CDR3 has 15 amino acids. V lost 1 base, J lost 4 bases, and 5 bases stayed unmatched. Germline values: CDR1 DFQATT, CDR2 SNEGSKA (reference sequence). The DNA of the CDR3 is TGCAGTGCTAGAGGCGCCGGGACAGGGGCAGATACGCAGTATTTT. Translation: CSARGAGTGADTQYF.

The sample holds many counts of this clonotype. The chain combines TRBV7-9 with TRBJ1-1; 12 positions agree with TRBD1. CDR3 length: 16 residues. Germline CDR1 reads SEHNR; CDR2 reads FQNEAQ (reference sequence). Trimming took 4 bases from V and 4 from J; bases not matched to a gene: 7. CDR3 sequence: CASSSGTGGSSTEAFF. CDR3 bases: TGTGCCAGCAGCTCCGGGACAGGGGGCTCGAGCACTGAAGCTTTCTTT.

Ten or more counts support this clonotype. J is TRBJ2-3 and V is TRBV4-3; D might be TRBD2 (7 bases). Trimming cost V 4 bases and J 5 bases, with 19 bases left between them. The V gene's germline CDR1 is LGHNA and CDR2 YSLEER. The CDR3 is made up of 16 amino acids. In DNA, the CDR3 is TGCGCCAGCAGCCCGGGGAAGGGGGGGCCGGGAGATACGCAGTATTTT. Residues: CASSPGKGGPGDTQYF.

In its sample, this clonotype was seen many times. The rearrangement joins TRBV7-3 to TRBJ2-3, with 7 bases lining up with TRBD1. Germline V gene sequence: CDR1 SGHTA, CDR2 FQGTGA. Trimming took 5 bases from V and 2 from J; bases not matched to a gene: 4. CDR3 length: 14 amino acids. The DNA for the CDR3 is TGTGCCAGCAGCCAGGGACAGATCACAGATACGCAGTATTTT. Protein product: CASSQGQITDTQYF.

The table lists this clonotype with a few counts. This rearrangement joins TRBV7-2 to TRBJ2-7, with a weak D call TRBD2 (5 bases). With 1 base removed from V and 4 bases from J, the gap between germline ends came to 11 bases. The germline CDR1 and CDR2 sequences are SGHTA and FQGNSA. The CDR3 is made up of 14 amino acids. The CDR3 spells CASSLVGASYEQYV. CDR3 nucleotide sequence: TGTGCCAGCAGCTTAGTGGGAGCGAGTTACGAGCAGTACGTC.

This clonotype was picked up many times. The rearrangement joins TRBV10-3 to TRBJ1-6; TRBD1 might be the D (6 bases). Germline V gene sequence: CDR1 ENHRY, CDR2 SYGVKD. The CDR3 totals 13 residues. V dropped 6 bases and J dropped 10 bases, with 13 bases sitting between them. In DNA, the CDR3 is TGTGCCATCAGACCCAGGGGAAACTCACCCCTCCACTTT. It translates to CAIRPRGNSPLHF.

This clonotype was observed at least ten times. V and J are TRBV5-1 and TRBJ2-1; 10 bases align to TRBD2. Germline loops: CDR1 SGHRS, CDR2 YFSETQ. Trimming removed 4 bases from V and 5 bases from J; junction bases left unmatched: 9. This CDR3 is built from 16 residues. CDR3 sequence: CASSLEAGGAHNEQFF. CDR3 sequence (DNA): TGCGCCAGCAGCCTGGAAGCGGGGGGGGCTCACAATGAGCAGTTCTTC.

This rearrangement joins TRBV25-1 to TRBJ2-7; a possible D gene is TRBD2 (6 bases). V shed 3 bases and J shed 4 bases, with 16 bases lying between them. Germline V gives CDR1 MGHDK, CDR2 SYGVNS. The CDR3 runs 15 residues. CDR3 protein: CASSDPRGGMYEQYF. CDR3 in DNA: TGTGCCAGCAGTGACCCTCGAGGAGGGATGTACGAGCAGTACTTC.

The table lists this clonotype with many counts. The rearrangement links TRBV7-3 to TRBJ1-1; 9 bases are a match to TRBD1. The CDR3 is made up of 13 amino acids. J was trimmed by 5 bases and V by 2 bases; bases with no gene match: 0. Germline lookup yields CDR1 SGHTA and CDR2 FQGTGA. For the CDR3, the DNA is TGTGCCAGCAGCTTAGGACAGGGGACTGAAGCTTTCTTT. Translated, it gives CASSLGQGTEAFF.

This clonotype has a count of ten or more. The rearrangement joins TRBV14 to TRBJ2-3; no clear D. The CDR3 totals 13 residues. The germline gives CDR1 SGHDN, CDR2 FVKESK. V was shortened by 1 base and J by 4 bases, with 6 bases between the two germline ends. As DNA, the CDR3 is TGTGCCAGCAGCCAAGTGAGCGCAGATACGCAGTATTTT. Its protein is CASSQVSADTQYF.

This clonotype has ten or more counts. The chain joins TRBV6-2 or TRBV6-3 to TRBJ1-1; no clear D gene. Deletions cut 7 bases from V and 0 bases from J, with 12 bases between. Germline V gene sequence: CDR1 MNHEY, CDR2 SVGEGT. The CDR3 has 14 amino acids. For the CDR3, the DNA is TGTGCCAGCACCAGTCGGCGTATGAACACTGAAGCTTTCTTT. Translating gives CASTSRRMNTEAFF.

In its sample, this clonotype was seen many times. V and J are TRBV10-3 and TRBJ2-1; either TRBD1 or TRBD2 may supply D (5 bases each). This CDR3 has 15 amino acids. V was trimmed by 5 bases and J by 4 bases, leaving 15 bases between them. From germline, CDR1 is ENHRY and CDR2 SYGVKD. In DNA form, the CDR3 reads TGTGCCATCAGTCCGAGGGAGAGGGGTTACAATGAGCAGTTCTTC. Amino acid sequence: CAISPRERGYNEQFF.

This clonotype was seen at least ten times. The chain recombines TRBV14 with TRBJ2-7; the D gene is possibly TRBD1 (5 bases). The CDR3 spans 16 residues. CDR1 and CDR2 from the germline V gene are SGHDN and FVKESK. Trimming removed 4 bases at V and 2 bases at J, with 18 bases between. This CDR3 is CASSRGPLSDAYEQYF. DNA for the CDR3: TGTGCCAGCAGCCGGGGCCCCCTGAGCGACGCCTACGAGCAGTACTTC.

This clonotype was observed many times. The genes are TRBV2 and TRBJ2-4, with D perhaps TRBD1 (6 bases). Deletions cut 6 bases from V and 1 base from J, with 10 bases between. The CDR3 length is 14 residues. Germline assignment: CDR1 SNHLY and CDR2 FYNNEI. The CDR3 sequence is CASRRGNAKNIQYF. The CDR3 coding sequence is TGTGCCAGCAGAAGGGGGAACGCCAAAAACATTCAGTACTTC.

This clonotype was seen more than once but under ten times. Since no conserved phenylalanine or tryptophan closes the CDR3, a read error is the likely cause. It is unclear where the CDR3 begins or ends on the DNA, so no DNA is shown, and the CDR3 is as TCRdb lists it. The chain couples TRBV12-3 or TRBV12-4 to TRBJ1-1; the D call of TRBD1 is as the table states it, not checked on the DNA. The CDR3 contains 17 residues when both ends are counted. The CDR3 loop reads CASSFSRGRTSPSALSL.

This clonotype was found a few times. The chain couples TRBV9 to TRBJ1-3; D ambiguous. Trimming cost V 4 bases and J 3 bases, with 11 bases left between them. CDR1 SGDLS and CDR2 YYNGEE come from the germline V gene. This CDR3 comprises 14 residues. The CDR3 nucleotides read TGTGCCAGCAGCCCCGTGGCGGGTGGAAACACCATATATTTT. It encodes CASSPVAGGNTIYF.

This clonotype occurred many times. V gene TRBV14 combines with J gene TRBJ2-3; D not certain. CDR1 SGHDN and CDR2 FVKESK come from the germline V gene. The V gene lost 3 bases and the J gene lost 2 bases, with 3 bases spanning the gap. CDR3 length: 12 amino acids. This chain's CDR3 is CASSQTTDTQYF. CDR3 DNA sequence: TGTGCCAGCAGCCAGACCACAGATACGCAGTATTTT.

This clonotype was picked up many times. This chain links TRBV20-1 with TRBJ1-1; D unresolved. The V gene's germline CDR1 is DFQATT and CDR2 SNEGSKA (reference sequence). The CDR3 is 15 residues long. V gave up 2 bases and J gave up 1 base, with 14 bases separating them. CDR3 nucleotides: TGCAGTGCTAGACCCCCAGGCAGGAGGAACACTGAAGCTTTCTTT. Amino acids: CSARPPGRRNTEAFF.

On this clonotype: The junction differs from germline at one of its ends, possibly a read error. The rearrangement links TRBV7-9 to TRBJ2-1, with D possibly matching TRBD2 (6 bases). CDR1 and CDR2 (germline): SEHNR, FQNEAQ (reference sequence). The CDR3 runs 16 residues. The CDR3 nucleotides read TGTGACAGCAGCCCGACCACCGGGGGAGAATACAATGAGCAGTTCTTC. Amino acid sequence: CDSSPTTGGEYNEQFF.

This clonotype was seen just once. This sequence joins TRBV28 and TRBJ2-5; 9 bases map to TRBD2. The CDR3 length is 15 residues. Germline CDR1 is MDHEN and CDR2 is SYDVKM. V gave up 0 bases and J gave up 4 bases; unmatched junction bases: 3. The CDR3 bases are TGTGCCAGCAGTTTATGGGCGGGGGGGGCAGAGACCCAGTACTTC. Protein: CASSLWAGGAETQYF.